This T cell receptor (beta chain) was documented in a study of CD8 T cells in ankylosing spondylitis. Study-wide findings and caveats: The disease-linked clones had a CD8+ phenotype and low blood frequencies. Disease-linked clones were reportedly significantly enriched in matched ankylosing spondylitis synovial fluid.

This clonotype occurred a few times. The antigen remains unidentified. One entry per CDR3 protein results from TCRdb running MiXCR on the 5' RACE reads. The sample gives approximately 110,000 distinct CDR3 sequences, approximately 25% of which show up once; approximately 13% is in the top ten. The CDR3 extends over 19 amino acids. Deletions cut 2 bases from V and 0 bases from J, with 18 bases between. The germline gives CDR1 SGHRS, CDR2 YFSETQ. The chain is built from TRBV5-1 and TRBJ2-6, with a possible D match to TRBD1 (6 bases). The sample was synovial fluid, either unsorted or a sorted T cell fraction (not recorded which). The sequence came from a male donor with ankylosing spondylitis. The CDR3 region is CASSLMGAGRHSGANVLTF. The CDR3 DNA follows: TGCGCCAGCAGCTTAATGGGGGCAGGTCGGCACTCTGGGGCCAACGTCCTGACTTTC.